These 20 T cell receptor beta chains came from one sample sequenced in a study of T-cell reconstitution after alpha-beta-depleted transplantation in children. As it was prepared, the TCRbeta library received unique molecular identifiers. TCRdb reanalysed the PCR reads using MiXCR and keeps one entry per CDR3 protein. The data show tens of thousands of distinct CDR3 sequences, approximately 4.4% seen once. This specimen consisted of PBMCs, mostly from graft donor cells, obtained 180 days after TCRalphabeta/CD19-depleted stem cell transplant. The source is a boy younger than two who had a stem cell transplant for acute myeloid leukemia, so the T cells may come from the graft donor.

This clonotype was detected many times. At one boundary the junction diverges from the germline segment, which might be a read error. CDR3 amino acids: CSSSPHQGPDTQYF. The CDR3 nucleotides read TGTTCCAGCAGCCCTCACCAGGGACCAGATACGCAGTATTTT. The rearrangement links TRBV7-2 to TRBJ2-3, with D perhaps assigned TRBD1 or TRBD2 (5 bases each). The CDR3 covers 14 residues. The germline V gene encodes CDR1 SGHTA and CDR2 FQGNSA.

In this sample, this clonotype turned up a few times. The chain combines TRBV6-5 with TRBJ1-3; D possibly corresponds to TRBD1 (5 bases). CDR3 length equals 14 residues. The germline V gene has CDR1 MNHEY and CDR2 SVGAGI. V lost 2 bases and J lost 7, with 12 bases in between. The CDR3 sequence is CASSYDSLRNTIYF. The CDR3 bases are TGTGCCAGCAGTTACGACAGCCTTCGCAACACCATATATTTT.

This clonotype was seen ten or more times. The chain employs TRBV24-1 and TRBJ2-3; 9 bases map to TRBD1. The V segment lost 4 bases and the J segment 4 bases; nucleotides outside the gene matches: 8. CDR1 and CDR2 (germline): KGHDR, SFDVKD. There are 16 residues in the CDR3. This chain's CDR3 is CATSDPKGQGADTQYF. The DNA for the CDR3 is TGTGCCACCAGTGACCCTAAGGGACAGGGTGCAGATACGCAGTATTTT.

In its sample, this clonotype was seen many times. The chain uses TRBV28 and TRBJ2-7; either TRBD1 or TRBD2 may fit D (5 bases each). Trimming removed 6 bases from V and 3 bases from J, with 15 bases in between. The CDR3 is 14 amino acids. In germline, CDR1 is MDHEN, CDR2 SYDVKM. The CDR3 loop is CASSQRKDSYEQYV. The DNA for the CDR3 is TGTGCCAGCAGCCAGCGGAAAGACAGCTACGAGCAGTACGTC.

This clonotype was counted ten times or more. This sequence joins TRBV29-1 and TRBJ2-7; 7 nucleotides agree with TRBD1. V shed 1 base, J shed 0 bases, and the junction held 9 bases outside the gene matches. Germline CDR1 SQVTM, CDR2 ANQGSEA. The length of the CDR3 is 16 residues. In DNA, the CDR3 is TGCAGCGTTGAAGTTTGGAACAGGGGATACTCCTACGAGCAGTACGTC. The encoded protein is CSVEVWNRGYSYEQYV.

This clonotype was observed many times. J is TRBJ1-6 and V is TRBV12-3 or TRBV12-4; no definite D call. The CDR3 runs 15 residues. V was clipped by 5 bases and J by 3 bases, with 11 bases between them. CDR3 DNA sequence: TGTGCCAGCAGTCCCCAGGTGCTCTATAATTCACCCCTCCACTTT. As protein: CASSPQVLYNSPLHF.

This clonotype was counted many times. The CDR3 loop reads CASSLRSLASSYNEQFF. In nucleotides, the CDR3 is TGTGCCAGCAGCTTACGGTCTCTCGCTAGCTCCTACAATGAGCAGTTCTTC. The rearrangement joins TRBV11-3 to TRBJ2-1; no firm D call. CDR3 size: 17 residues. Germline V gene data show CDR1 as SGHNT and CDR2 as YENEEA. The V gene lost 2 bases and the J gene lost 0 bases, with 14 bases spanning the gap. Full variable domain (outside the CDR3, taken from reference TRBV11-3 and TRBJ2-1): EAGVVQSPRYKIIEKKQPVAFWCNPISGHNTLYWYLQNLGQGPELLIRYENEEAVDDSQLPKDRFSAERLKGVDSTLKIQPAELGDSAVYLCASSLRSLASSYNEQFFGPGTRLTVL.

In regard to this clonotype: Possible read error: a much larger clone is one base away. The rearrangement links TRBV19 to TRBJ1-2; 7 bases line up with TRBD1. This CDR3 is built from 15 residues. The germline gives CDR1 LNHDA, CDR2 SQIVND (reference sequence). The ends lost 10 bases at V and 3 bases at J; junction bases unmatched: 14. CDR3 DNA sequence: TGTGCCACTAGATCGACAGGGCCGGGACACTATGGCTACACCTTC. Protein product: CATRSTGPGHYGYTF.

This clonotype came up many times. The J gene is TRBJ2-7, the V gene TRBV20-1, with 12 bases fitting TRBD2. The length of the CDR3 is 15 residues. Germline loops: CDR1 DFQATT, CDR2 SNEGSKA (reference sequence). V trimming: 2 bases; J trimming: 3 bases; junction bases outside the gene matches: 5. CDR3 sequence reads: CSARTLAGGNYEQYV. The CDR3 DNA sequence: TGCAGTGCTAGAACCCTAGCGGGGGGGAACTACGAGCAGTACGTC.

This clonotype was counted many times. The CDR3 DNA reads as TGCAGCGTCGCAGTGAGCTCTTTGTGGACCGGGGAGCTGTTTTTT. Translated: CSVAVSSLWTGELFF. The rearrangement uses TRBV29-1 and TRBJ2-2; D is uncertain. V dropped 6 bases and J dropped 5 bases, with 19 bases sitting between them. This CDR3 region has 15 residues. Germline V lookup: CDR1 SQVTM, CDR2 ANQGSEA.

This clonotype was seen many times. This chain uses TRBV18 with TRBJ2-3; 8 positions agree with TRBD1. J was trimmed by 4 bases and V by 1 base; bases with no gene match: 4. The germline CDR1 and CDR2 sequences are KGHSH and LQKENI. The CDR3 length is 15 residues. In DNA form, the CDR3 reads TGTGCCAGCTCACCACTGGGACAGGACCCAGATACGCAGTATTTT. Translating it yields CASSPLGQDPDTQYF.

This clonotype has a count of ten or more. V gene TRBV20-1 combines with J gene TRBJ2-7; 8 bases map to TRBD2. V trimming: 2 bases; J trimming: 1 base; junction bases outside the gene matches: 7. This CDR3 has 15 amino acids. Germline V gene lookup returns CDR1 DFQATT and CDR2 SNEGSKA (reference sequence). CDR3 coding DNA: TGCAGTGCTAGACGAGGGACTAGGACATCCTACGAGCAGTACTTC. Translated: CSARRGTRTSYEQYF.

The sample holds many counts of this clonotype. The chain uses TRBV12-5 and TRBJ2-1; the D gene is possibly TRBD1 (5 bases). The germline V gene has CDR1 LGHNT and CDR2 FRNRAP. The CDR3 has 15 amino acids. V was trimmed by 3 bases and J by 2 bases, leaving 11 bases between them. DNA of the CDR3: TGTGCTAGTGGTTTAGGGCAGGGCCCCTACAATGAGCAGTTCTTC. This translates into CASGLGQGPYNEQFF.

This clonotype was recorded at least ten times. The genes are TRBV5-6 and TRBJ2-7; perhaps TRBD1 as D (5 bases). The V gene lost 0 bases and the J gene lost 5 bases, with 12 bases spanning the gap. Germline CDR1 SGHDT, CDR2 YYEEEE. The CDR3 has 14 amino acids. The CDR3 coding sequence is TGTGCCAGCAGCTTGGGGGCAGGGTCCCACGAGCAGTACGTC. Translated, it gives CASSLGAGSHEQYV.

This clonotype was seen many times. The CDR3 here is CASSQEEGDEDGYTF. In DNA form, the CDR3 reads TGCGCCAGCAGCCAAGAAGAGGGGGACGAAGATGGCTACACCTTC. The genes are TRBV4-1 and TRBJ1-2, with D perhaps TRBD1 (6 bases). The CDR3 totals 15 residues. Germline lookup yields CDR1 MGHRA and CDR2 YSYEKL. The germline V and J ends were trimmed by 0 bases and 6 bases, with 14 bases remaining between them.

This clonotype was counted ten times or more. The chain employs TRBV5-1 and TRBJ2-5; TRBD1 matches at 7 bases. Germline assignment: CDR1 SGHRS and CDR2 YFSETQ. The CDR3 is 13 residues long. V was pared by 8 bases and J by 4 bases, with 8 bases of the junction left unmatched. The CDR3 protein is CASRGWTGETQYF. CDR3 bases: TGCGCCAGTAGGGGGTGGACAGGAGAGACCCAGTACTTC.

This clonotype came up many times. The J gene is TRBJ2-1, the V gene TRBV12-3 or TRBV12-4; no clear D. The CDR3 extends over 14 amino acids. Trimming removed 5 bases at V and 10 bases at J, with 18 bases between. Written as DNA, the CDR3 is TGTGCCAGCAGTGACCAACCCCCCGTAGAGGAGCAGTTCTTC. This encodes CASSDQPPVEEQFF.

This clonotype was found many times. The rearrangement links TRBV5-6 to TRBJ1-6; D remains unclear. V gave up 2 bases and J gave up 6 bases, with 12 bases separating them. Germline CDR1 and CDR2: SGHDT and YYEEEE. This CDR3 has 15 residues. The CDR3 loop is CASSFLEPRNSPLHF. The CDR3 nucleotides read TGTGCCAGCAGCTTTCTGGAGCCCCGTAATTCACCCCTCCACTTT. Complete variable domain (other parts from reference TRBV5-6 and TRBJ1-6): DAGVTQSPTHLIKTRGQQVTLRCSPKSGHDTVSWYQQALGQGPQFIFQYYEEEERQRGNFPDRFSGHQFPNYSSELNVNALLLGDSALYLCASSFLEPRNSPLHFGNGTRLTVT.

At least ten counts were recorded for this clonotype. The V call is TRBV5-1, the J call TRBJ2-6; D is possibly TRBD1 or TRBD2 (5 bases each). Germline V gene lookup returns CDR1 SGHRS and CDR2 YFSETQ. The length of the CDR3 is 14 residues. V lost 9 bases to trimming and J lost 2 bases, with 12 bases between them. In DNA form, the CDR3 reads TGCGCCACCAGGGTTAGCGCTGGGGCCAACGTCCTGACTTTC. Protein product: CATRVSAGANVLTF.

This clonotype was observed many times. Written as DNA, the CDR3 is TGTGCCAGCAGCCCCCCACAGGGGACCCGCACAGATACGCAGTATTTT. Translation gives CASSPPQGTRTDTQYF. The V gene is TRBV7-2, the J gene TRBJ2-3; the match to TRBD1 covers 7 bases. The CDR3 length is 16 residues. J lost 1 base, V lost 5 bases, and 9 bases had no gene match. Per germline, CDR1 SGHTA and CDR2 FQGNSA.